These T cell receptor beta chains were read from a single sample in a study of CD8+ T cells in alopecia areata. Only in-frame clones appear in the TCRdb table, and some are missing; sequencing was by immunoSEQ multiplex PCR. The table records approximately 150,000 clones, roughly 50% of them present only once. Material: CD4+ T cells sorted from blood, obtained at approximately week 61, from a patient treated with tofacitinib. All receptors derive from a human donor with alopecia areata. The CDR3 runs from the conserved cysteine through the conserved F or W. A D gene is named only where the DNA matches it firmly. Size is omitted from some rows. Given values are once, few, many or a class for expanded clones.

CDR3 DNA | CDR3 protein | J gene | clone size | V gene | D gene
TGTGCCAGCAGGATGGCCGGTCGGGAGCAGTACTTC | CASRMAGREQYF | TRBJ2-7 | few | TRBV27 | NA
TGCAGCGTTGGTCGGCGGGGGGGCCAAGAGACCCAGTACTTC | CSVGRRGGQETQYF | TRBJ2-5 | few | TRBV29-1 | TRBD2
TGTGCCAGCACCCGGGGTGACAACACCGGGGAGCTGTTTTTT | CASTRGDNTGELFF | TRBJ2-2 | NA | TRBV7-9 | NA
TGCAGCGTCGGGGAATACGACATAGCCAAAAACATTCAGTACTTC | CSVGEYDIAKNIQYF | TRBJ2-4 | NA | TRBV29-1 | NA
TGCAGCGTTACCGACGGAGATGCCCAAGCTTTT | CSVTDGDAQAF | TRBJ1-1 | few | TRBV29-1 | NA
TGCGCCAGCAGCCCCGACGCGGGTAGCGGGGGGGCCGATGAGCAGTTCTTC | CASSPDAGSGGADEQFF | TRBJ2-1 | NA | TRBV5-1 | TRBD2
TGTGCCAGCAGTGAAATGAGCGGGGGGAGCCACGAGCAGTACTTC | CASSEMSGGSHEQYF | TRBJ2-7 | NA | TRBV2 | TRBD2
TGCGCCAGCAGCCTACAACAGGGCCTGAACACTGAAGCTTTCTTT | CASSLQQGLNTEAFF | TRBJ1-1 | NA | TRBV4-1 | NA
TGTGCCTGGAGTAAGGACAGGGGGCTCTATGGCTACACCTTC | CAWSKDRGLYGYTF | TRBJ1-2 | NA | TRBV30 | TRBD1
TGTGCCACCAAAACCGGGCCTGACACAGATACGCAGTATTTT | CATKTGPDTDTQYF | TRBJ2-3 | NA | TRBV2 | NA
TGCAGCTCGGACAGGGAAGTCGGTGAAGCTTTCTTT | CSSDREVGEAFF | TRBJ1-1 | once | TRBV29-1 | TRBD1
TGTGCCAGCACCGACAGGGGTGGCTACACCTTC | CASTDRGGYTF | TRBJ1-2 | NA | TRBV6-5 | TRBD1
TGCGCCAGCAGCTTGGCCAAGGTGGGGTACGAGCAGTACTTC | CASSLAKVGYEQYF | TRBJ2-7 | NA | TRBV5-1 | NA
TGCGCCAGCAGCACGACCGGGACTCAATCAGGGGCTTTCTTT | CASSTTGTQSGAFF | TRBJ1-1 | few | TRBV5-1 | NA
TGTGCCTGGAGTACGAGCGACCTAGAGGGGTTCTTC | CAWSTSDLEGFF | TRBJ2-1 | NA | TRBV30 | NA
TGTGCCAGTACCCAGATCCCCCTCTATGGCTACACCTTC | CASTQIPLYGYTF | TRBJ1-2 | NA | TRBV19 | NA
TGTGCCAGCAGCCCGGACTTTCCGGGCACCGGGGAGCTGTTTTTT | CASSPDFPGTGELFF | TRBJ2-2 | NA | TRBV7-9 | NA
TGTGCCAGCAGCCCGGCAGCCTCCTACGAGCAGTACTTC | CASSPAASYEQYF | TRBJ2-7 | once | TRBV11-3 | NA
TGTGCCAGCAGTTACCCCCGGGGGAACACTGAAGCTTTCTTT | CASSYPRGNTEAFF | TRBJ1-1 | few | TRBV6-5 | NA
TGCGCCAGCAGCCAACCCATAGCGGGGAAAGAGACCCAGTACTTC | CASSQPIAGKETQYF | TRBJ2-5 | NA | TRBV4-1 | TRBD2
TGTGCCAGCAGCTTACAGGGATTCAACACAGATACGCAGTATTTT | CASSLQGFNTDTQYF | TRBJ2-3 | NA | TRBV5-6 | NA
TGTGCCAGCAGCTTAGGGCAGGGGAGGACCTACGAGCAGTACTTC | CASSLGQGRTYEQYF | TRBJ2-7 | NA | TRBV7-9 | NA
TGTGCCACCGGTGGGCAGCTACCCGGGGAGCTGTTTTTT | CATGGQLPGELFF | TRBJ2-2 | few | TRBV10-3 | NA
TGCGCCAGCAGCCGCCGTACAGGGACGAACACCGGGGAGCTGTTTTTT | CASSRRTGTNTGELFF | TRBJ2-2 | NA | TRBV4-1 | NA
TGTGCCAGCAGCTTAACGCGGGAGCTGTTTTTT | CASSLTRELFF | TRBJ2-2 | many | TRBV7-9 | NA
TGCAGCGTTGGGAGTGAGCAGTTCTTC | CSVGSEQFF | TRBJ2-1 | few | TRBV29-1 | NA